These 28 T cell receptor beta chains were all obtained from the same sample, sequenced in a study of blood T cell repertoires in COVID-19. Measured with immunoSEQ multiplex PCR; TCRdb has only the in-frame clones, and not every one. Among about 140,000 clones listed, around 86% were seen once. Material: peripheral blood. These receptors came from a human donor in a cohort sampled during active COVID-19.

The chain uses TRBV10-1 and TRBJ2-1; TRBD2 aligns across 11 bases. The length of the CDR3 is 15 residues. Looked up from germline, CDR1 is WNHNN and CDR2 is SYGVQD (reference sequence). V lost 0 bases to trimming and J lost 8 bases; unmatched junction nucleotides: 3. This CDR3 is CASSESTSGSYEQFF. The CDR3 DNA is TGCGCCAGCAGTGAGTCTACTAGCGGGAGCTATGAGCAGTTCTTC.

The CDR3: CASSLGAASQETQYF. CDR3 in DNA: TGCGCCAGCAGCTTGGGTGCGGCTAGCCAAGAGACCCAGTACTTC. This chain links TRBV5-1 with TRBJ2-5; no clear D gene. The germline gives CDR1 SGHRS, CDR2 YFSETQ. V was pared by 0 bases and J by 1 base, with 10 bases between. This CDR3 is 15 amino acids long. The variable domain in full, completed from reference TRBV5-1 and TRBJ2-5, reads KAGVTQTPRYLIKTRGQQVTLSCSPISGHRSVSWYQQTPGQGLQFLFEYFSETQRNKGNFPGRFSGRQFSNSRSEMNVSTLELGDSALYLCASSLGAASQETQYFGPGTRLLVL.

Only one count was recorded for this clone. The chain's CDR3 is CATSRRDSDYNEQFF. The CDR3 region has the DNA TGTGCCACCAGCAGAAGGGACAGCGACTACAATGAGCAGTTCTTC. This chain joins TRBV15 and TRBJ2-1; 7 bases map to TRBD1. The CDR3 consists of 15 residues. Germline assignment: CDR1 LNHNV and CDR2 YYDKDF (reference sequence). Trimming took 2 bases from V and 3 from J; bases not matched to a gene: 4.

The V call is TRBV28, the J call TRBJ1-2; D possibly corresponds to TRBD1 (5 bases). The germline V and J ends were trimmed by 10 bases and 7 bases, with 13 bases remaining between them. Germline CDR1 and CDR2: MDHEN and SYDVKM. The CDR3 covers 11 residues. CDR3 sequence reads: CAISTRAGYTF. Here the CDR3 DNA reads TGTGCCATTTCCACCAGGGCTGGCTACACCTTC.

This clone has a handful of counts. The rearrangement joins TRBV21-1 to TRBJ2-7; TRBD1, the D gene given by the table, was not confirmed from the DNA. TRBV21-1 is given as a pseudogene. The CDR3 has 17 amino acids. CDR3 region: CASSKGLPQGFSYEQYF. CDR3 DNA sequence: TGTGCCAGCAGCAAAGGTCTCCCGCAGGGCTTCTCCTACGAGCAGTACTTC.

The rearrangement links TRBV19 to TRBJ2-1; weak D call: TRBD2 (6 bases). V was pared by 7 bases and J by 0 bases, with 13 bases between. The CDR3 totals 15 residues. Germline assignment: CDR1 LNHDA and CDR2 SQIVND (reference sequence). CDR3 protein: CASNLGGSSYNEQFF. The CDR3 DNA reads as TGTGCCAGTAACCTCGGGGGAAGCTCCTACAATGAGCAGTTCTTC.

The CDR3 DNA sequence: TGTGCCACCAGCAGAAATGACAGGGGCGGTGGGACTAATGAAAAACTGTTTTTT. This codes for CATSRNDRGGGTNEKLFF. This sequence joins TRBV15 and TRBJ1-4, with 8 nucleotides matching TRBD1. The CDR3 loop spans 18 amino acids. The germline V gene encodes CDR1 LNHNV and CDR2 YYDKDF (reference sequence). Germline trimming cut 2 bases from V and 2 bases from J; bases unmatched to any gene: 10.

This clone appeared a single time. The chain carries TRBV19 and TRBJ2-3; 10 bases are a match to TRBD2. Unmatched junction bases numbered 10, after V lost 5 bases and J lost 14 bases. The CDR3 is 13 amino acids. Looked up from germline, CDR1 is LNHDA and CDR2 is SQIVND (reference sequence). The CDR3 here is CASSAGLAVSPYF. The CDR3 bases are TGTGCCAGTAGTGCCGGACTAGCGGTCTCACCGTATTTT.

This chain uses TRBV28 with TRBJ1-1; unclear D gene. This CDR3 has 16 amino acids. Germline V gene data show CDR1 as MDHEN and CDR2 as SYDVKM. Trimming pared 5 bases from V and 1 base from J, leaving 17 bases between. CDR3 DNA sequence: TGTGCCAGCAGTCCGAACCAACAGATAAAGAACACTGAAGCTTTCTTT. Its protein product is CASSPNQQIKNTEAFF.

This clone has a handful of counts. This chain connects TRBV7-8 to TRBJ2-3; 12 positions agree with TRBD2. V lost 2 bases and J lost 4; bases outside the gene matches: 7. Per germline, CDR1 SGHVS and CDR2 FQNEAQ. The CDR3 consists of 17 residues. CDR3 sequence reads: CASSLSTSGRGADTQYF. CDR3 sequence (DNA): TGTGCCAGCAGCTTATCGACTAGCGGGAGAGGGGCAGATACGCAGTATTTT. Filled out from reference TRBV7-8 and TRBJ2-3, the complete variable domain reads GAGVSQSPRYKVAKRGQDVALRCDPISGHVSLFWYQQALGQGPEFLTYFQNEAQLDKSGLPSDRFFAERPEGSVSTLKIQRTQQEDSAVYLCASSLSTSGRGADTQYFGPGTRLTVL.

The rearrangement uses TRBV4-2 and TRBJ2-5; 9 positions match TRBD2. V lost 8 bases and J lost 5; bases outside the gene matches: 12. Germline-derived CDR1 and CDR2 are LGHNA and YNFKEQ. The CDR3 totals 15 residues. DNA of the CDR3: TGTGCCAGCTCCCTTGAGGCTAGCGGGGAGGAGACCCAGTACTTC. Translating gives CASSLEASGEETQYF.

In its sample, this clone was seen once. This sequence joins TRBV27 and TRBJ2-7, with D possibly matching TRBD1 (5 bases). In germline, CDR1 is MNHEY, CDR2 SMNVEV (reference sequence). CDR3 length: 16 amino acids. V lost 0 bases to trimming and J lost 0 bases, with 12 bases between them. The CDR3 DNA sequence: TGTGCCAGCAGTTTATCGGGGCAGGGTTTCTCCTACGAGCAGTACTTC. It yields the protein CASSLSGQGFSYEQYF.

The V and J genes are TRBV28 and TRBJ1-1; D is possibly TRBD1 (6 bases). Germline CDR1 and CDR2: MDHEN and SYDVKM. Trimming removed 7 bases at V and 2 bases at J, with 17 bases between. This CDR3 has 15 residues. Written as DNA, the CDR3 is TGTGCCAGCAAGGTCGGGGGGGCTATAAACACTGAAGCTTTCTTT. It is translated as CASKVGGAINTEAFF.

The chain recombines TRBV2 with TRBJ2-7; D unresolved. The CDR3 is 14 amino acids. Germline V gene sequence: CDR1 SNHLY, CDR2 FYNNEI. V was trimmed by 4 bases and J by 0 bases, leaving 10 bases between them. CDR3 nucleotides: TGTGCCAGCAGTGGAACCCGGGTCTCCTACGAGCAGTACTTC. It codes for CASSGTRVSYEQYF. Using reference TRBV2 and TRBJ2-7 for the parts outside the CDR3, the full variable domain is EPEVTQTPSHQVTQMGQEVILRCVPISNHLYFYWYRQILGQKVEFLVSFYNNEISEKSEIFDDQFSVERPDGSNFTLKIRSTKLEDSAMYFCASSGTRVSYEQYFGPGTRLTVT.

This chain uses TRBV12-3 or TRBV12-4 with TRBJ2-1; TRBD2 aligns across 8 bases. CDR3 length: 13 residues. Germline trimming cut 8 bases from V and 8 bases from J; bases unmatched to any gene: 8. CDR3 sequence reads: CASSAGGIDEQFF. The CDR3 DNA reads as TGTGCCAGCTCCGCGGGGGGTATCGATGAGCAGTTCTTC.

This chain uses TRBV2 with TRBJ1-5, with TRBD1 as a possible D gene (6 bases). CDR3 length: 15 residues. Germline V gives CDR1 SNHLY, CDR2 FYNNEI. V was trimmed by 2 bases and J by 4 bases, leaving 12 bases between them. CDR3 sequence: CASSESGTTNQPQHF. The CDR3 bases are TGTGCCAGCAGTGAATCTGGGACAACGAATCAGCCCCAGCATTTT.

V gene TRBV6-2 or TRBV6-3 combines with J gene TRBJ1-6, with TRBD1 matching over 11 bases. Per the germline V gene, CDR1 is MNHEY and CDR2 is SVGEGT. This CDR3 region has 15 residues. Losses at the gene ends were 6 bases for V and 9 bases for J; bases not matched to a gene: 7. The CDR3 coding sequence is TGTGCCAGCAGCACACGGACAGGGGGCGGTTCACCCCTCCACTTT. Residues: CASSTRTGGGSPLHF.

The chain combines TRBV6-5 with TRBJ2-3, with 10 bases matching TRBD2. The V gene's germline CDR1 is MNHEY and CDR2 SVGAGI. There are 16 residues in the CDR3. V dropped 4 bases and J dropped 2; count of bases not matched to a gene: 6. For the CDR3, the DNA is TGTGCCAGCAGTTCCGGTAGCGGGGGGAACACAGATACGCAGTATTTT. Its protein is CASSSGSGGNTDTQYF.

The J gene is TRBJ2-7, the V gene TRBV21-1; the table assigns TRBD1, which was not confirmed against the DNA. TRBV21-1 is a pseudogene. The CDR3 contains 17 residues. The CDR3 loop reads CASSKKGSHLSSYEQYF. In DNA form, the CDR3 reads TGTGCCAGCAGCAAAAAGGGGTCGCACCTGAGCTCCTACGAGCAGTACTTC.

This clone is a singleton in its sample. The V call is TRBV29-1, the J call TRBJ2-5; 7 bases line up with TRBD1. J lost 7 bases, V lost 7 bases, and 9 bases had no gene match. Per germline, CDR1 SQVTM and CDR2 ANQGSEA. The CDR3 is 12 residues long. DNA for the CDR3: TGCAGCGAGGGACAGCCCCAGGGGACCCAGTACTTC. Protein sequence: CSEGQPQGTQYF.

The chain links TRBV28 to TRBJ2-1; TRBD2 might be the D (5 bases). Per the germline V gene, CDR1 is MDHEN and CDR2 is SYDVKM. The CDR3 runs to 14 residues. V was shortened by 2 bases and J by 1 base, with 6 bases between the two germline ends. The CDR3 loop reads CASSLGESYNEQFF. The DNA for the CDR3 is TGTGCCAGCAGTTTAGGGGAGTCCTACAATGAGCAGTTCTTC. The full variable domain, completed using reference TRBV28 and TRBJ2-1, is DVKVTQSSRYLVKRTGEKVFLECVQDMDHENMFWYRQDPGLGLRLIYFSYDVKMKEKGDIPEGYSVSREKKERFSLILESASTNQTSMYLCASSLGESYNEQFFGPGTRLTVL.

This chain joins TRBV5-1 and TRBJ1-3; D remains unclear. The CDR3 covers 14 residues. CDR1 SGHRS and CDR2 YFSETQ come from the germline V gene. V lost 4 bases and J lost 0, with 8 bases in between. The CDR3 protein is CASSPAGSGNTIYF. The CDR3 DNA follows: TGCGCCAGCAGCCCCGCAGGCTCTGGAAACACCATATATTTT.

This clone was observed many times. The chain joins TRBV27 to TRBJ1-4; 7 nucleotides agree with TRBD1. Trimming at V came to 1 base and at J to 7 bases, leaving 9 bases not matched to a gene. CDR1 MNHEY and CDR2 SMNVEV come from the germline V gene (reference sequence). This CDR3 contains 16 residues. The DNA for the CDR3 is TGTGCCAGCAGTTTATTATCCCAGGGGGTTGGTGAAAAACTGTTTTTT. It is translated as CASSLLSQGVGEKLFF.

The chain joins TRBV27 to TRBJ2-7, with D unresolved. Per germline, CDR1 MNHEY and CDR2 SMNVEV (reference sequence). The V end lost 8 bases, the J end lost 4 bases, and 12 bases lay between the germline ends. The CDR3 contains 12 residues. CDR3 DNA: TGTGCCAGCGCCACACATCCTTACGAGCAGTACTTC. Translating gives CASATHPYEQYF.

A few counts support this clone. V and J are TRBV27 and TRBJ1-2; a weak D match, TRBD1 (5 bases). There are 13 residues in the CDR3. Trimming pared 5 bases from V and 4 bases from J, leaving 11 bases between. The germline CDR1 and CDR2 sequences are MNHEY and SMNVEV (reference sequence). CDR3 sequence: CASSPGGLYGYTF. The CDR3 DNA reads as TGTGCCAGCAGTCCTGGGGGACTCTATGGCTACACCTTC.

The rearrangement uses TRBV28 and TRBJ2-1, with TRBD1 matching over 8 bases. Germline assignment: CDR1 MDHEN and CDR2 SYDVKM. The CDR3 extends over 13 amino acids. V was pared by 8 bases and J by 6 bases, with 6 bases of the junction left unmatched. In DNA form, the CDR3 reads TGTGCCAGCCGAAATACAGGGGGCAATGAGCAGTTCTTC. Amino acid sequence: CASRNTGGNEQFF. The variable domain in full, with the rest retrieved from reference TRBV28 and TRBJ2-1, is DVKVTQSSRYLVKRTGEKVFLECVQDMDHENMFWYRQDPGLGLRLIYFSYDVKMKEKGDIPEGYSVSREKKERFSLILESASTNQTSMYLCASRNTGGNEQFFGPGTRLTVL.

The chain is built from TRBV18 and TRBJ2-7, with D tentatively TRBD2 (6 bases). This CDR3 has 12 residues. CDR1 and CDR2 (germline): KGHSH, LQKENI. Trimming removed 4 bases from V and 11 bases from J, with 15 bases in between. The CDR3 nucleotides read TGTGCCAGCTCACTGCAACGGGGGTTTGAGTACTTC. This translates into CASSLQRGFEYF.

The chain couples TRBV3-1 (or the pseudogene TRBV3-2) to TRBJ2-3; TRBD2 matches 13 bases. V lost 1 base and J lost 4; bases outside the gene matches: 8. Looked up from germline, CDR1 is LGHDT and CDR2 is YNNKEL (reference sequence). This CDR3 spans 18 amino acids. The CDR3 DNA follows: TGTGCCAGCAGCCAAGCCCTTCGACTAGCGGGAGGCTCAGATACGCAGTATTTT. Translating gives CASSQALRLAGGSDTQYF.